This T cell receptor beta chain was documented in a study of sequential checkpoint blockade in melanoma. Study at large: TCRbeta immunosequencing was performed on DNA from 75 to 95 pretreatment melanoma tumor samples. Roughly 20 patients had matched tumor biopsies before treatment and at week 13 after nivolumab or ipilimumab alone.

Notes on the study in general: Clinical benefit was about 30 times likelier when tumor T-cell fraction and clonality increased.

Treatment specified: randomized to nivolumab then ipilimumab (arm A) or the reverse (arm B). Clones were read by immunoSEQ multiplex PCR, and TCRdb kept only the in-frame ones, dropping some. The table includes approximately 4,900 clones, over 30% detected once. Note on this clone: As yet, its antigen is unknown.

Germline CDR1 is MNHNS and CDR2 is SASEGT. The V and J ends lost 1 base and 3 bases, in that order; junction bases with no gene match: 2. The CDR3 extends over 14 amino acids. V and J are TRBV6-1 and TRBJ2-7; 8 nucleotides line up with TRBD1. This clonotype was obtained from a human donor with melanoma. The sample was tumor tissue (inferred from file names), taken from a patient given nivolumab and ipilimumab in sequence. CDR3 DNA sequence: TGTGCCAGCAGTGAAGGTGGACAGGGCTACGAGCAGTACTTC. Its translation is CASSEGGQGYEQYF.